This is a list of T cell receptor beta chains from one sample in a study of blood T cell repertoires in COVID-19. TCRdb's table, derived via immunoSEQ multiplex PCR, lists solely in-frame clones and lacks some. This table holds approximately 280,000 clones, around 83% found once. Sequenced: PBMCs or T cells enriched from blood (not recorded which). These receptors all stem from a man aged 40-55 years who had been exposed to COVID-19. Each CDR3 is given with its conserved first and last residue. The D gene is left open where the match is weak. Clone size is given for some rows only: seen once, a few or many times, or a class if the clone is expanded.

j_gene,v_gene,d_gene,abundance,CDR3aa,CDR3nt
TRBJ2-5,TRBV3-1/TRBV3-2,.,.,CASSHGAGRETQYF,TGTGCCAGCAGCCATGGTGCGGGCCGGGAGACCCAGTACTTC
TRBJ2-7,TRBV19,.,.,CASLGGATYEQYF,TGTGCCAGTCTTGGGGGGGCGACCTACGAGCAGTACTTC
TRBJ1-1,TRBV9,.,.,CASRGMDTEAFF,TGTGCCAGCAGGGGCATGGACACTGAAGCTTTCTTT
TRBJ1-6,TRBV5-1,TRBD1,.,CASSGTGYNSPLHF,TGCGCCAGCAGTGGGACAGGGTATAATTCACCCCTCCACTTT
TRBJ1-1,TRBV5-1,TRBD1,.,CASRLRQGTMGAEAFF,TGCGCCAGCAGACTCAGACAGGGTACAATGGGAGCTGAAGCTTTCTTT
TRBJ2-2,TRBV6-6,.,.,CASKAGGELFF,TGTGCCAGCAAAGCGGGCGGGGAGCTGTTTTTT
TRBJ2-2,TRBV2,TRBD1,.,CASRDRGPGELFF,TGTGCCAGCAGAGACAGGGGTCCCGGGGAGCTGTTTTTT
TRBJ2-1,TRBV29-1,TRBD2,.,CSVPRGAGAGRNEQFF,TGCAGCGTCCCTAGGGGTGCGGGAGCGGGTAGAAATGAGCAGTTCTTC
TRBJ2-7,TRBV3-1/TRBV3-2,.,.,CASSQDGLTYEQYF,TGTGCCAGCAGCCAAGATGGCCTCACCTACGAGCAGTACTTC
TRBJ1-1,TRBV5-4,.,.,CASSTKGGVTEAFF,TGTGCCAGCAGCACGAAAGGGGGGGTTACTGAAGCTTTCTTT
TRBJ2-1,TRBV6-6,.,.,CASSLVPQQKGNEQFF,TGTGCCAGCAGTTTGGTACCACAGCAAAAAGGAAATGAGCAGTTCTTC
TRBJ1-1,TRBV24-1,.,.,CATMAGRGRLSEAFF,TGTGCCACCATGGCCGGTAGGGGCCGGTTGAGTGAAGCTTTCTTT
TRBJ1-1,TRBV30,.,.,CAWSLGGNTEAFF,TGTGCCTGGAGTTTAGGGGGAAACACTGAAGCTTTCTTT
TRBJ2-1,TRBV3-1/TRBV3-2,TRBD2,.,CASSQGTSGNYEQFF,TGTGCCAGCAGCCAGGGGACTAGCGGGAACTATGAGCAGTTCTTC
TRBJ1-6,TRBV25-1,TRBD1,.,CASIGTGRNSPLHF,TGTGCCAGCATCGGGACAGGGAGGAATTCACCCCTCCACTTT
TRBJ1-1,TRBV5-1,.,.,CASSLSGPRDTEAFF,TGCGCCAGCAGCTTGTCAGGACCGCGGGACACTGAAGCTTTCTTT
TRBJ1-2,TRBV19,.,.,CASQIKRQLNYGYTF,TGTGCCAGCCAAATCAAAAGACAGCTTAACTATGGCTACACCTTC
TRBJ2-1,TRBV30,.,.,CAWKGTGRYNEQFF,TGTGCCTGGAAGGGAACAGGGAGATACAATGAGCAGTTCTTC
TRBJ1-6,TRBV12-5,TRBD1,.,CASGLGTGLNSPLHF,TGTGCTAGTGGTTTGGGGACAGGCCTAAATTCACCCCTCCACTTT
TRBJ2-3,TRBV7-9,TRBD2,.,CASSLLAGALPDTQYF,TGTGCCAGCAGCTTATTGGCGGGAGCTTTGCCAGATACGCAGTATTTT
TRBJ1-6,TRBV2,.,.,CASSIRSGASNSPLHF,TGTGCCAGCAGTATTAGGTCAGGGGCGTCCAATTCACCCCTCCACTTT
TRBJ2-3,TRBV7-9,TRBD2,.,CASSLPSGSTDTQYF,TGTGCCAGCAGCTTGCCTAGCGGGAGCACAGATACGCAGTATTTT
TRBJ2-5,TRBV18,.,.,CASSPPIETQYF,TGTGCCAGCTCACCACCCATAGAGACCCAGTACTTC
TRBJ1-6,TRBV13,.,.,CASIRSNGQANSPLHF,TGTGCCAGCATTAGATCGAACGGTCAGGCAAATTCACCCCTCCACTTT
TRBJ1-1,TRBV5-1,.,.,CASSRQTEMNTEAFF,TGCGCCAGCAGTCGCCAGACAGAAATGAACACTGAAGCTTTCTTT
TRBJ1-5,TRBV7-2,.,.,CASSLVFRQGNQPQHF,TGTGCCAGCAGCTTAGTATTCCGACAGGGCAATCAGCCCCAGCATTTT
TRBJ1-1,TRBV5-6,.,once,CASSRGTEAFF,TGTGCCAGCAGCAGGGGAACTGAAGCTTTCTTT